This record concerns one TCR beta chain sequence. No antigen is known for it. This record comes from a study of shared clonotypes between healthy human individuals. Whole-study results and caveats: Non-shared clonotypes had lower generation probabilities than those shared by all four donors. Few donors limited the genetic and exposure-history diversity represented.

The method was immunoSEQ multiplex PCR; TCRdb's version includes in-frame clones alone and lacks a portion of them. The sample consists of about 1.5 million clones, approximately 98% of them appearing once. The germline V gene has CDR1 SGHNT and CDR2 YENEEA. The CDR3 covers 13 residues. Trimming removed 0 bases from V and 8 bases from J, with 8 bases in between. The sequenced sample consisted of naive CD4+ T cells sorted from blood. Subset of the sample: CD45RA+ positively selected. The TCR originated in a man under 40 in good health. The chain couples TRBV11-3 to TRBJ2-1, with TRBD1 as a possible D gene (6 bases). DNA for the CDR3: TGTGCCAGCAGCTTAGAACAGGGCGATGAGCAGTTCTTC. Translation gives CASSLEQGDEQFF.